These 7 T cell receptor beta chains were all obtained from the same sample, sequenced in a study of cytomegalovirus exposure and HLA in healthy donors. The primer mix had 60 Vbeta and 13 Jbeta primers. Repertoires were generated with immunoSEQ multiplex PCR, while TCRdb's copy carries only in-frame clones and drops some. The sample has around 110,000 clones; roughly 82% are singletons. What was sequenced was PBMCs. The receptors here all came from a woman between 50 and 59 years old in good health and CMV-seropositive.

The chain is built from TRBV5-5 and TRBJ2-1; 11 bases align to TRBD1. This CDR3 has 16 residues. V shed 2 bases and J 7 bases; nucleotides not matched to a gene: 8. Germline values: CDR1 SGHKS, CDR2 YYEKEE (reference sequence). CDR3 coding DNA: TGTGCCAGCAGCTTTAATGTCGGGACAGGGGGAAATGAGCAGTTCTTC. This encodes CASSFNVGTGGNEQFF.

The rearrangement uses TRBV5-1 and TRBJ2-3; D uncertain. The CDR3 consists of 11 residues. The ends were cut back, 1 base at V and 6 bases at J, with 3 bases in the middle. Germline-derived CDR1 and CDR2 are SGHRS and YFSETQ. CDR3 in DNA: TGCGCCAGCAGCTTGCAGGATACGCAGTATTTT. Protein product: CASSLQDTQYF.

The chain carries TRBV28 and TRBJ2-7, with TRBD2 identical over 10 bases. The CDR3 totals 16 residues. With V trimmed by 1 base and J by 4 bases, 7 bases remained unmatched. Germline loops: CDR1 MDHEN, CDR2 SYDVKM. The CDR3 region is CASSLLASGGSYEQYF. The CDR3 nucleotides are TGTGCCAGCAGTTTATTGGCTAGCGGGGGTTCTTACGAGCAGTACTTC. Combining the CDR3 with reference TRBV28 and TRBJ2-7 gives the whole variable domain DVKVTQSSRYLVKRTGEKVFLECVQDMDHENMFWYRQDPGLGLRLIYFSYDVKMKEKGDIPEGYSVSREKKERFSLILESASTNQTSMYLCASSLLASGGSYEQYFGPGTRLTVT.

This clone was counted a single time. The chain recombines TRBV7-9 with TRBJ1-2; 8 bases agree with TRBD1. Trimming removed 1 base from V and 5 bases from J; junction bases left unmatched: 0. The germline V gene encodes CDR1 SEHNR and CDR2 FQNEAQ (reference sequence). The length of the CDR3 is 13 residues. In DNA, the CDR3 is TGTGCCAGCAGCTTAGGACAGGGGTATGGCTACACCTTC. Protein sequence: CASSLGQGYGYTF.

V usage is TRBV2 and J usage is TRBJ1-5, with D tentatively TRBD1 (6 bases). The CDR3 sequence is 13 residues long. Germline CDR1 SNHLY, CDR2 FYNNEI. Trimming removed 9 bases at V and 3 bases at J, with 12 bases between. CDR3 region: CASHQGYNQPQHF. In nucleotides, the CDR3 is TGTGCCAGTCATCAGGGGTACAATCAGCCCCAGCATTTT.

The CDR3 nucleotides are TGTGCCAGCAGCTTAGGACTAGCGGGGGGCCGATCTAACAATGAGCAGTTCTTC. Its translation is CASSLGLAGGRSNNEQFF. The rearrangement links TRBV7-8 to TRBJ2-1; 13 nucleotides match TRBD2. V lost 1 base, J lost 5 bases, and 8 bases stayed unmatched. This CDR3 comprises 18 residues. The V gene's germline CDR1 is SGHVS and CDR2 FQNEAQ.

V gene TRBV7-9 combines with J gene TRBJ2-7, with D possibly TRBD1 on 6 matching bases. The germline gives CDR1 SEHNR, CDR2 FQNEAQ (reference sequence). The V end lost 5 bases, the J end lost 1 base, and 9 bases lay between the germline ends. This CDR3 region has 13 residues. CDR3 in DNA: TGTGCCAGCAGCCACGGACAGTCCTACGAGCAGTACTTC. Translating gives CASSHGQSYEQYF.